The 10 T cell receptor beta chains below come from one sample, sequenced in a study of blood T cell repertoires in COVID-19. TCRdb's table, derived via immunoSEQ multiplex PCR, lists solely in-frame clones and lacks some. The sample yields approximately 130,000 clones, approximately 87% seen once. The sample consisted of peripheral blood. These receptors were taken from a man in his 60s with acute or convalescent COVID-19.

This chain connects TRBV15 to TRBJ2-1, with 9 bases matching TRBD2. This CDR3 region has 15 residues. After removal of 0 bases from V and 4 bases from J, the junction contained 1 base not matched to a gene. Germline CDR1 reads LNHNV; CDR2 reads YYDKDF (reference sequence). The CDR3 region is CATSRETSGYNEQFF. The CDR3 region has the DNA TGTGCCACCAGCAGAGAGACTAGCGGTTACAATGAGCAGTTCTTC.

In DNA form, the CDR3 reads TGTGCCATCAGTGCGGGGGGTGCTAACTATGGCTACACCTTC. The encoded protein is CAISAGGANYGYTF. The chain couples TRBV10-3 to TRBJ1-2; the D gene is possibly TRBD1 (5 bases). The CDR3 length is 14 residues. Germline CDR1 ENHRY, CDR2 SYGVKD. V lost 4 bases, J lost 0 bases, and 9 bases lay in between.

The V and J genes are TRBV19 and TRBJ1-2; no clear D gene. CDR1 and CDR2 from the germline V gene are LNHDA and SQIVND (reference sequence). The CDR3 length is 12 residues. V lost 7 bases, J lost 4 bases, and 10 bases lay in between. The CDR3 region has the DNA TGTGCCAGTACCAACAGTTTCTATGGCTACACCTTC. The encoded protein is CASTNSFYGYTF.

The chain recombines TRBV6-2 or TRBV6-3 with TRBJ2-1, with TRBD2 matching over 14 bases. The CDR3 sequence is 18 residues long. The junction had 1 base not matched to a gene; V was cut back by 0 bases and J by 0 bases. Germline CDR1 is MNHEY and CDR2 is SVGEGT. Here the CDR3 reads CASSYSGTSGSSYNEQFF. The CDR3 DNA is TGTGCCAGCAGTTACTCGGGGACTAGCGGGAGCTCCTACAATGAGCAGTTCTTC.

The V call is TRBV5-5, the J call TRBJ1-1; no clear D. The CDR3 is 13 amino acids. The germline CDR1 and CDR2 sequences are SGHKS and YYEKEE (reference sequence). Trimming pared 1 base from V and 7 bases from J, leaving 11 bases between. In DNA, the CDR3 is TGTGCCAGCAGCTTGAGCGCCACCCTTGAAGCTTTCTTT. Residues: CASSLSATLEAFF.

The V gene is TRBV28, the J gene TRBJ2-5; TRBD2 matches at 10 bases. This CDR3 has 15 residues. Germline-derived CDR1 and CDR2 are MDHEN and SYDVKM. J lost 4 bases, V lost 2 bases, and 4 bases had no gene match. The CDR3, as DNA: TGTGCCAGCAGTTTAAGACTAGCGGGTAGAGAGACCCAGTACTTC. It encodes CASSLRLAGRETQYF. Complete variable domain (other parts from reference TRBV28 and TRBJ2-5): DVKVTQSSRYLVKRTGEKVFLECVQDMDHENMFWYRQDPGLGLRLIYFSYDVKMKEKGDIPEGYSVSREKKERFSLILESASTNQTSMYLCASSLRLAGRETQYFGPGTRLLVL.

The rearrangement links TRBV15 to TRBJ2-4; D is unclear. This CDR3 region has 18 residues. The germline V gene encodes CDR1 LNHNV and CDR2 YYDKDF (reference sequence). V was cut by 0 bases and J by 0 bases, with 15 bases left in between. In DNA, the CDR3 is TGTGCCACCAGCAGAGATGGCGCCAGGAATATAGCCAAAAACATTCAGTACTTC. Translating gives CATSRDGARNIAKNIQYF.

CDR3 sequence: CASSPGSGFNNEQFF. The CDR3 DNA sequence: TGCGCCAGCAGCCCCGGAAGCGGGTTTAACAATGAGCAGTTCTTC. The chain combines TRBV5-1 with TRBJ2-1; tentative D call: TRBD2 (6 bases). CDR1 and CDR2 (germline): SGHRS, YFSETQ. V was pared by 4 bases and J by 5 bases, with 16 bases between. CDR3 length equals 15 residues.

In DNA form, the CDR3 reads TGTGCCACCAGTGACCGGGGTGGAGCAGATACGCAGTATTTT. This encodes CATSDRGGADTQYF. The chain combines TRBV24-1 with TRBJ2-3; TRBD2 is a possible D gene (5 bases). CDR3 length equals 14 residues. Germline-derived CDR1 and CDR2 are KGHDR and SFDVKD. V was pared by 4 bases and J by 4 bases, with 11 bases between.

A single count supports this clone. This chain connects TRBV6-2 or TRBV6-3 to TRBJ2-7; 10 nucleotides agree with TRBD2. J gave up 1 base and V 8 bases, and 8 bases lay outside the gene matches. CDR3 size: 15 residues. Per the germline V gene, CDR1 is MNHEY and CDR2 is SVGEGT. DNA of the CDR3: TGTGCCAGCCGTTGGGGGACTAGCGCTTCCTACGAGCAGTACTTC. Its protein is CASRWGTSASYEQYF.